These 23 T cell receptor beta chains were all obtained from the same sample, sequenced in a study of blood T cell repertoires in COVID-19. Data came from immunoSEQ multiplex PCR; TCRdb stores just in-frame clones and leaves some out. The table has about 35,000 clones, approximately 78% seen once. The specimen was peripheral blood. These receptor sequences come from a man in his sixties in a cohort sampled during active COVID-19.

The genes are TRBV4-1 and TRBJ2-3, with 12 bases aligning to TRBD2. This CDR3 is 15 amino acids long. The ends lost 4 bases at V and 6 bases at J; junction bases unmatched: 5. Germline V lookup: CDR1 MGHRA, CDR2 YSYEKL. The CDR3 DNA sequence: TGCGCCAGCAGCCTCCAGACTAGCGGGAGTGATACGCAGTATTTT. It yields the protein CASSLQTSGSDTQYF.

V usage is TRBV5-4 and J usage is TRBJ1-1; weak D call: TRBD1 (6 bases). Trimming stripped 4 bases from V and 11 bases from J, with 18 bases between. CDR1 and CDR2 from the germline V gene are SGHNT and YYREEE (reference sequence). The CDR3 consists of 13 residues. Here the CDR3 reads CASSPRAGARAFF. CDR3 nucleotides: TGTGCCAGCAGCCCCAGGGCGGGGGCAAGGGCTTTCTTT.

The chain employs TRBV28 and TRBJ2-3, with D uncertain. Per the germline V gene, CDR1 is MDHEN and CDR2 is SYDVKM. The CDR3 is 12 residues long. V gave up 6 bases and J gave up 5 bases, with 9 bases separating them. The DNA for the CDR3 is TGTGCCAGCAGGACTCCCGAAGATACGCAGTATTTT. Translation gives CASRTPEDTQYF.

The chain couples TRBV30 to TRBJ2-1; D may be TRBD2 (6 bases). The CDR3 spans 16 residues. The V end lost 0 bases, the J end lost 2 bases, and 14 bases lay between the germline ends. The germline V gene has CDR1 GTSNPN and CDR2 SVGIG (reference sequence). The CDR3 spells CAWSVPRDSPYNEQFF. CDR3 nucleotides: TGTGCCTGGAGTGTACCCCGGGACTCCCCCTACAATGAGCAGTTCTTC.

V is TRBV18 and J is TRBJ2-5; D perhaps matches TRBD1 (5 bases). The V and J ends lost 0 bases and 5 bases respectively, with 7 bases between them. The CDR3 length is 13 residues. From germline, CDR1 is KGHSH and CDR2 LQKENI. The CDR3 DNA follows: TGTGCCAGCTCACCACCCCCAGGGGAGACCCAGTACTTC. This sequence encodes CASSPPPGETQYF.

The rearrangement links TRBV10-3 to TRBJ1-6; TRBD1 is a possible D gene (5 bases). The germline V gene has CDR1 ENHRY and CDR2 SYGVKD. Between the trimmed V and J ends, which lost 3 bases and 4 bases, there was a span of 16 bases. The CDR3 totals 17 residues. The CDR3 loop reads CAISDRAGTGYNSPLHF. The CDR3 DNA follows: TGTGCCATCAGTGACCGGGCGGGGACTGGGTATAATTCACCCCTCCACTTT.

The CDR3 spells CASGGKRAYEQYF. The CDR3 coding sequence is TGTGCCAGCGGAGGGAAACGGGCCTACGAGCAGTACTTC. The genes are TRBV6-5 and TRBJ2-7; possible D gene TRBD2, 6 bases. The V and J ends lost 8 bases and 2 bases respectively, with 13 bases between them. The germline gives CDR1 MNHEY, CDR2 SVGAGI. The CDR3 is 13 amino acids.

This clone has only a few counts. The chain joins TRBV25-1 to TRBJ1-6; 7 nucleotides align to TRBD1. The CDR3 consists of 13 residues. Germline-derived CDR1 and CDR2 are MGHDK and SYGVNS. V dropped 5 bases and J dropped 10; count of bases not matched to a gene: 5. This CDR3 is CASSRTGLSPLHF. The CDR3 DNA is TGTGCCAGCAGTAGGACAGGTTTATCACCCCTCCACTTT.

The rearrangement joins TRBV24-1 to TRBJ2-2, with a tentative D call TRBD2 (6 bases). Trimming took off 5 bases at V and 8 bases at J, with 20 bases between the two ends. Germline assignment: CDR1 KGHDR and CDR2 SFDVKD. The CDR3 totals 16 residues. Here the CDR3 reads CATSGGGITRMGELFF. The CDR3 nucleotides are TGTGCCACCAGTGGAGGAGGGATCACAAGAATGGGGGAGCTGTTTTTT.

DNA of the CDR3: TGCAGCGTTGAAAGACAGGGCTACGGAGCTTTCTTT. It translates to CSVERQGYGAFF. This chain links TRBV29-1 with TRBJ1-1, with 7 bases fitting TRBD1. Germline V lookup: CDR1 SQVTM, CDR2 ANQGSEA. With 2 bases clipped from V and 10 bases from J, the junction kept 7 bases outside the gene matches. The CDR3 is 12 amino acids. Complete variable domain (other parts from reference TRBV29-1 and TRBJ1-1): SAVISQKPSRDICQRGTSLTIQCQVDSQVTMMFWYRQQPGQSLTLIATANQGSEATYESGFVIDKFPISRPNLTFSTLTVSNMSPEDSSIYLCSVERQGYGAFFGQGTRLTVV.

The chain has TRBV4-3 and TRBJ2-3, with TRBD1 as a possible D gene (5 bases). V gave up 0 bases and J gave up 7 bases, with 11 bases separating them. The CDR3 extends over 14 amino acids. Germline CDR1 is LGHNA and CDR2 is YSLEER. Here the CDR3 reads CASSQDPGANTQYF. For the CDR3, the DNA is TGCGCCAGCAGCCAAGATCCTGGGGCGAATACGCAGTATTTT.

The chain employs TRBV28 and TRBJ1-2; 8 bases line up with TRBD1. The trim removed 4 bases at V and 5 bases at J, leaving 9 bases unmatched. This CDR3 is built from 15 residues. From germline, CDR1 is MDHEN and CDR2 SYDVKM. CDR3 sequence: CASSSPPGQGYGYTF. CDR3 nucleotides: TGTGCCAGCAGTTCACCTCCCGGACAGGGTTATGGCTACACCTTC.

V usage is TRBV6-6 and J usage is TRBJ1-5, with 8 bases identical to TRBD1. J was trimmed by 7 bases and V by 5 bases; bases with no gene match: 7. The CDR3 contains 14 residues. Germline CDR1 MNHNY, CDR2 SVGAGI (reference sequence). CDR3: CASSATGAGQPQHF. The DNA for the CDR3 is TGTGCCAGCAGTGCGACAGGGGCGGGCCAGCCCCAGCATTTT.

The V gene is TRBV18, the J gene TRBJ1-5; D unclear. Trimming took off 4 bases at V and 7 bases at J, with 14 bases between the two ends. The CDR3 has 14 amino acids. Germline assignment: CDR1 KGHSH and CDR2 LQKENI. The CDR3 DNA reads TGTGCCAGCTCACAGGAGGTAAGAGGCCAGCCCCAGCATTTT. It is translated as CASSQEVRGQPQHF.

There are a few counts of this clone. The chain combines TRBV5-8 with TRBJ1-6, with D possibly TRBD1 on 6 matching bases. Germline V gene lookup returns CDR1 SGHTS and CDR2 YDEGEE. The ends were cut back, 4 bases at V and 7 bases at J, with 12 bases in the middle. The CDR3 extends over 14 amino acids. The CDR3 nucleotides read TGTGCCAGCAGCGATGGGACAAGAAATTCACCCCTCCACTTT. It specifies CASSDGTRNSPLHF. Supplemented by reference TRBV5-8 and TRBJ1-6, the full variable domain reads EAGVTQSPTHLIKTRGQQATLRCSPISGHTSVYWYQQALGLGLQFLLWYDEGEERNRGNFPPRFSGRQFPNYSSELNVNALELEDSALYLCASSDGTRNSPLHFGNGTRLTVT.

V is TRBV6-5 and J is TRBJ2-5; a weak D match, TRBD1 (7 bases). The CDR3 is 15 residues long. V lost 6 bases to trimming and J lost 0 bases, with 14 bases between them. Germline CDR1 MNHEY, CDR2 SVGAGI. The CDR3 loop reads CASRTPGGYQETQYF. In nucleotides, the CDR3 is TGTGCCAGCAGGACTCCAGGGGGGTACCAAGAGACCCAGTACTTC.

CDR3 in DNA: TGTGCCAGCAGCCCCTACGTAAGCGGGGAGCTGTTTTTT. Its protein is CASSPYVSGELFF. The chain recombines TRBV14 with TRBJ2-2; D not resolved. Trimming shortened V by 4 bases and J by 7 bases, and 10 bases separated the two germline ends. Looked up from germline, CDR1 is SGHDN and CDR2 is FVKESK. The CDR3 is 13 amino acids. Together with reference TRBV14 and TRBJ2-2, the CDR3 gives the full variable domain: EAGVTQFPSHSVIEKGQTVTLRCDPISGHDNLYWYRRVMGKEIKFLLHFVKESKQDESGMPNNRFLAERTGGTYSTLKVQPAELEDSGVYFCASSPYVSGELFFGEGSRLTVL.

The V gene is TRBV2, the J gene TRBJ1-1, with TRBD1 identical over 8 bases. The CDR3 extends over 14 amino acids. The junction had 4 bases not matched to a gene; V was cut back by 3 bases and J by 4 bases. Germline assignment: CDR1 SNHLY and CDR2 FYNNEI. This chain's CDR3 is CASSDGQGVTEAFF. Written as DNA, the CDR3 is TGTGCCAGCAGTGATGGACAGGGTGTCACTGAAGCTTTCTTT.

The V gene is TRBV28, the J gene TRBJ2-1, with 15 bases fitting TRBD2. After removal of 6 bases from V and 5 bases from J, the junction contained 14 bases not matched to a gene. Germline assignment: CDR1 MDHEN and CDR2 SYDVKM. The CDR3 loop spans 19 amino acids. This CDR3 is CASRGHGLAGGPGHNEQFF. The CDR3 region has the DNA TGTGCCAGCAGGGGCCACGGACTAGCGGGGGGGCCAGGCCACAATGAGCAGTTCTTC.

The CDR3 here is CASSEEGARQPQHF. The CDR3 region has the DNA TGTGCCAGCAGTGAAGAAGGGGCAAGACAGCCCCAGCATTTT. The chain uses TRBV2 and TRBJ1-5, with a weak D call TRBD1 (5 bases). This CDR3 comprises 14 residues. Germline CDR1 is SNHLY and CDR2 is FYNNEI. V was cut by 1 base and J by 7 bases, with 11 bases left in between.

The chain uses TRBV29-1 and TRBJ2-3; a possible D gene is TRBD2 (7 bases). Germline values: CDR1 SQVTM, CDR2 ANQGSEA. The CDR3 covers 16 residues. V was shortened by 8 bases and J by 4 bases, with 25 bases between the two germline ends. CDR3 DNA: TGCAGCCATCCGTCACGACTAGCCCCAGGGGCAGATACGCAGTATTTT. Its protein product is CSHPSRLAPGADTQYF.

This chain links TRBV15 with TRBJ2-3, with D tentatively TRBD2 (5 bases). This CDR3 is built from 14 residues. Germline lookup yields CDR1 LNHNV and CDR2 YYDKDF (reference sequence). V was trimmed by 5 bases and J by 0 bases, leaving 9 bases between them. CDR3 region: CATSVLASTDTQYF. CDR3 bases: TGTGCCACCAGCGTTCTAGCTAGCACAGATACGCAGTATTTT.

The chain couples TRBV24-1 to TRBJ2-4, with TRBD2 identical over 7 bases. Germline V gene lookup returns CDR1 KGHDR and CDR2 SFDVKD. Trimming cost V 5 bases and J 8 bases; bases outside gene matches: 8. CDR3 length: 14 amino acids. CDR3 amino acids: CATSVGRGVDIQYF. The CDR3 DNA follows: TGTGCCACCAGTGTGGGTCGGGGGGTTGACATTCAGTACTTC.